This record covers a single TCR beta chain. Its target is unknown. Only in-frame clones appear in the TCRdb table, and some are missing; sequencing was by immunoSEQ multiplex PCR. The sample records about 12,000 clones, 55% to 75% being singletons. This sample is drawn from a study of tumor-infiltrating lymphocytes in localized non-small cell lung cancer. The wider study: The cohort mixed smokers and never-smokers, several histologies, and some post-neoadjuvant-chemotherapy samples. Whole-study results and caveats: Tumor T-cell fraction from TCR sequencing was not associated with recurrence-free survival (p = 0.61). Tumors had more T cell infiltration than uninvolved lung, per TCRbeta sequencing and CD3 counts.

This CDR3 has 13 amino acids. The V end was cut by 3 bases, the J end by 4 bases, with 10 bases between. Germline values: CDR1 MDHEN, CDR2 SYDVKM. The chain joins TRBV28 to TRBJ2-7, with unresolved D. Sequenced: lung tumor tissue. The origin of this receptor is a human donor with non-small cell lung cancer. CDR3 DNA sequence: TGTGCCAGCAGTTTCCTTGACAAGTACGAGCAGTACTTC. As protein: CASSFLDKYEQYF.